One TCR beta chain is described in this entry. Only in-frame clones appear in the TCRdb table, and some are missing; sequencing was by immunoSEQ multiplex PCR. The sample lists fewer than 150,000 clones, 88% occurring once. Germline CDR1 and CDR2: SEHNR and FQNEAQ (reference sequence). V lost 8 bases to trimming and J lost 1 base, with 14 bases between them. This CDR3 has 15 residues. These data come from a study of cytomegalovirus exposure and HLA in healthy donors. The V gene is TRBV7-9, the J gene TRBJ2-2; weak D call: TRBD2 (5 bases). Sequencing was performed on PBMCs. This TCR came from a man younger than 35 in good health and CMV-seronegative. The CDR3 nucleotides read TGTGCCAGCCCCCCCCCGGACTTGAACACCGGGGAGCTGTTTTTT. Its protein product is CASPPPDLNTGELFF.